Listed here are 27 T cell receptor beta chains from one sample, sequenced in a study of T cell changes during pregnancy in multiple sclerosis (dated by TCRdb to about 2019). The receptor library was made with the immunoSEQ multiplex PCR assay. TCRdb provides this immuneACCESS table in a form limited to in-frame rearrangements. Some clones are lacking; in checked studies, under half of them reflect an unresolved V gene, and why the rest are absent is not known. The sample data list about 17,000 clones, and approximately 88% of these were observed just once. Over 10% of the sample lies in the top ten. The sample consisted of CD8+ T cells from peripheral blood mononuclear cells, taken after pregnancy. The source of these receptors is a female donor in good health, enrolled as a control in a pregnancy study.

This chain uses TRBV19 with TRBJ2-7; 7 positions agree with TRBD2. The CDR3 has 14 residues. CDR1 LNHDA and CDR2 SQIVND come from the germline V gene (reference sequence). Trimming at V came to 9 bases and at J to 5 bases, leaving 13 bases not matched to a gene. The CDR3 region is CASSDDGGWDEQYF. CDR3 nucleotides: TGTGCCAGCAGTGATGACGGGGGGTGGGACGAGCAGTACTTC.

The rearrangement joins TRBV4-1 to TRBJ2-7; possible D gene TRBD1, 6 bases. V was pared by 3 bases and J by 4 bases, with 10 bases between. The CDR3 is 13 residues long. Germline V gives CDR1 MGHRA, CDR2 YSYEKL. CDR3 amino acids: CASSQEQGYEQYF. CDR3 in DNA: TGCGCCAGCAGCCAGGAACAGGGATACGAGCAGTACTTC.

The chain uses TRBV29-1 and TRBJ2-2; tentatively, D is TRBD2 (5 bases). The V end lost 7 bases, the J end lost 1 base, and 13 bases lay between the germline ends. CDR1 is SQVTM, CDR2 ANQGSEA, per germline. The CDR3 loop spans 14 amino acids. The CDR3 bases are TGCAGCGGGGTGAGCGGAGGGAACACCGGGGAGCTGTTTTTT. Its protein is CSGVSGGNTGELFF.

This sequence joins TRBV19 and TRBJ2-7; D unresolved. The CDR3 totals 14 residues. Trimming shortened V by 0 bases and J by 2 bases, and 8 bases separated the two germline ends. In germline, CDR1 is LNHDA, CDR2 SQIVND (reference sequence). The CDR3 region is CASSIDAVTYEQYF. As DNA, the CDR3 is TGTGCCAGTAGTATAGATGCAGTAACCTACGAGCAGTACTTC.

For the CDR3, the DNA is TGTGCCAGCCGACCGGGAGACACTGAAGCTTTCTTT. Its translation: CASRPGDTEAFF. The chain uses TRBV19 and TRBJ1-1, with unresolved D. This CDR3 spans 12 amino acids. Trimming left V 9 bases short and J 3 bases short, with 11 bases between. The germline V gene encodes CDR1 LNHDA and CDR2 SQIVND (reference sequence).

Here the CDR3 reads CASSIFSPSTGELFF. CDR3 nucleotide sequence: TGTGCCAGTAGTATTTTTAGCCCGAGCACCGGGGAGCTGTTTTTT. V usage is TRBV19 and J usage is TRBJ2-2, with unresolved D. V was trimmed by 3 bases and J by 4 bases, leaving 12 bases between them. The CDR3 totals 15 residues. CDR1 LNHDA and CDR2 SQIVND come from the germline V gene (reference sequence).

This rearrangement joins TRBV6-1 to TRBJ2-3; TRBD2 matches 8 bases. The germline V gene encodes CDR1 MNHNS and CDR2 SASEGT. J lost 3 bases, V lost 1 base, and 6 bases had no gene match. CDR3 size: 16 residues. CDR3 sequence reads: CASSEVSGSSTDTQYF. Here the CDR3 DNA reads TGTGCCAGCAGTGAAGTGAGCGGGAGCAGTACAGATACGCAGTATTTT.

V is TRBV11-3 and J is TRBJ1-2, with D possibly matching TRBD1 (5 bases). Germline V gene lookup returns CDR1 SGHNT and CDR2 YENEEA. The V and J ends lost 8 bases and 3 bases respectively, with 16 bases between them. The CDR3 is 14 amino acids. The CDR3 nucleotides are TGTGCCAGCGGACCCAGCAGGGCGGACTATGGCTACACCTTC. Its protein product is CASGPSRADYGYTF.

This clone counts as medium-sized. The chain recombines TRBV4-1 with TRBJ2-2; D is perhaps TRBD2 (6 bases). Germline V CDR1 and CDR2: MGHRA, YSYEKL. The CDR3 is made up of 15 amino acids. V lost 5 bases to trimming and J lost 6 bases, with 16 bases between them. CDR3 residues: CASSESGRDAGELFF. The CDR3 DNA is TGCGCCAGCAGCGAAAGCGGGCGGGACGCCGGGGAGCTGTTTTTT.

The J gene is TRBJ1-1, the V gene TRBV19; TRBD1 matches at 7 bases. After removal of 6 bases from V and 11 bases from J, the junction contained 6 bases not matched to a gene. CDR1 and CDR2 from the germline V gene are LNHDA and SQIVND (reference sequence). This CDR3 region has 11 residues. The CDR3 nucleotides read TGTGCCAGTAGCTCGACAGGGAACGCTTTCTTT. It encodes CASSSTGNAFF.

The DNA for the CDR3 is TGTGCCACTCAAGACACCTACAATGAGCAGTTCTTC. This translates into CATQDTYNEQFF. V gene TRBV19 combines with J gene TRBJ2-1; D gene unclear. Germline assignment: CDR1 LNHDA and CDR2 SQIVND (reference sequence). The V end lost 10 bases, the J end lost 2 bases, and 9 bases lay between the germline ends. The CDR3 consists of 12 residues.

This chain links TRBV28 with TRBJ1-5; 9 bases agree with TRBD1. V trimming: 6 bases; J trimming: 6 bases; junction bases outside the gene matches: 6. Per germline, CDR1 MDHEN and CDR2 SYDVKM. This CDR3 spans 14 amino acids. The CDR3 sequence: CASRGQGRGQPQHF. CDR3 bases: TGTGCCAGCAGGGGACAGGGAAGGGGTCAGCCCCAGCATTTT. The variable domain in full, with the rest retrieved from reference TRBV28 and TRBJ1-5, is DVKVTQSSRYLVKRTGEKVFLECVQDMDHENMFWYRQDPGLGLRLIYFSYDVKMKEKGDIPEGYSVSREKKERFSLILESASTNQTSMYLCASRGQGRGQPQHFGDGTRLSIL.

As DNA, the CDR3 is TGTGCCAGCAGCACACAGGCGGATAATTCACCCCTCCACTTT. Protein: CASSTQADNSPLHF. V usage is TRBV5-4 and J usage is TRBJ1-6; D might be TRBD1 (5 bases). Deletions cut 4 bases from V and 5 bases from J, with 10 bases between. This CDR3 has 14 residues. The germline CDR1 and CDR2 sequences are SGHNT and YYREEE (reference sequence).

The chain links TRBV15 to TRBJ2-2; D ambiguous. Trimming removed 0 bases from V and 5 bases from J, with 13 bases in between. The CDR3 contains 16 residues. The germline CDR1 and CDR2 sequences are LNHNV and YYDKDF (reference sequence). CDR3: CATSRDRRVGTGELFF. The CDR3 DNA follows: TGTGCCACCAGCAGAGATCGTCGGGTTGGGACCGGGGAGCTGTTTTTT.

The CDR3 DNA is TGTGCCAGCAGTGACTCGGGGACAGGGTCCACCGGGGAGCTGTTTTTT. It yields the protein CASSDSGTGSTGELFF. This chain uses TRBV6-4 with TRBJ2-2; 9 bases match TRBD1. CDR1 and CDR2 from the germline V gene are MRHNA and SNTAGT. V lost 0 bases and J lost 4; bases outside the gene matches: 3. The CDR3 sequence is 16 residues long.

This chain uses TRBV5-1 with TRBJ2-7; D ambiguous. V lost 3 bases to trimming and J lost 1 base, with 8 bases between them. The CDR3 totals 13 residues. Per the germline V gene, CDR1 is SGHRS and CDR2 is YFSETQ. The CDR3 here is CASSSDTSYEQYF. CDR3 nucleotide sequence: TGCGCCAGCAGCTCCGACACTTCCTACGAGCAGTACTTC.

The chain recombines TRBV5-6 with TRBJ1-1; D ambiguous. The CDR3 runs to 15 residues. V was pared by 0 bases and J by 5 bases, with 14 bases between. Germline V gene sequence: CDR1 SGHDT, CDR2 YYEEEE. The CDR3: CASSLGSAVRTEAFF. The DNA of the CDR3 is TGTGCCAGCAGCTTGGGGTCGGCGGTTAGGACTGAAGCTTTCTTT.

This clone occurred once. This sequence joins TRBV2 and TRBJ2-7; TRBD2 might be the D (7 bases). Trimming shortened V by 8 bases and J by 3 bases, and 14 bases separated the two germline ends. The CDR3 is 13 residues long. Germline assignment: CDR1 SNHLY and CDR2 FYNNEI. DNA of the CDR3: TGTGCCAGCCAGGGGACTACTTACTACGAGCAGTACTTC. Its translation: CASQGTTYYEQYF.

The V call is TRBV7-9, the J call TRBJ2-3; TRBD2 matches 7 bases. Germline V lookup: CDR1 SEHNR, CDR2 FQNEAQ (reference sequence). V lost 5 bases to trimming and J lost 0 bases; unmatched junction nucleotides: 5. The CDR3 extends over 15 amino acids. DNA of the CDR3: TGTGCCAGCAGCCCAGCGGGGATTAGCACAGATACGCAGTATTTT. This encodes CASSPAGISTDTQYF. Using reference TRBV7-9 and TRBJ2-3 for the parts outside the CDR3, the full variable domain is DTGVSQNPRHKITKRGQNVTFRCDPISEHNRLYWYRQTLGQGPEFLTYFQNEAQLEKSRLLSDRFSAERPKGSFSTLEIQRTEQGDSAMYLCASSPAGISTDTQYFGPGTRLTVL.

This chain uses TRBV11-2 with TRBJ2-7; 9 bases match TRBD2. The germline gives CDR1 SGHAT, CDR2 FQNNGV. The CDR3 extends over 15 amino acids. V trimming: 5 bases; J trimming: 4 bases; junction bases outside the gene matches: 9. CDR3 protein: CASSLAGGSLYEQYF. CDR3 bases: TGTGCCAGCAGCCTTGCGGGGGGGAGTTTATACGAGCAGTACTTC.

This clone was observed once. This chain uses TRBV7-9 with TRBJ2-7; D gene uncertain. V lost 1 base to trimming and J lost 5 bases, with 9 bases between them. This CDR3 is built from 13 residues. Germline lookup yields CDR1 SEHNR and CDR2 FQNEAQ (reference sequence). Here the CDR3 reads CASSLVALDEQYF. The CDR3 DNA reads as TGTGCCAGCAGCTTAGTGGCCCTCGACGAGCAGTACTTC.

V and J are TRBV7-6 and TRBJ2-2; D might be TRBD1 (6 bases). Trimming removed 1 base at V and 6 bases at J, with 9 bases between. The CDR3 is 14 amino acids. The germline CDR1 and CDR2 sequences are SGHVS and FNYEAQ. The CDR3 loop is CASSLGGGAGELFF. The CDR3 DNA reads TGTGCCAGCAGCTTAGGAGGGGGTGCCGGGGAGCTGTTTTTT.

The gene calls are TRBV5-1 and TRBJ2-4; 9 bases line up with TRBD2. The CDR3 runs 16 residues. CDR1 and CDR2 (germline): SGHRS, YFSETQ. V was clipped by 1 base and J by 10 bases; unmatched bases: 12. The CDR3, as DNA: TGCGCCAGCAGCTTGCAGACTAGCGGAACGGTAGATATTCAGTACTTC. It codes for CASSLQTSGTVDIQYF.

The J gene is TRBJ1-1, the V gene TRBV6-5; D unclear. Trimming removed 0 bases from V and 6 bases from J, with 8 bases in between. This CDR3 is built from 13 residues. Germline lookup yields CDR1 MNHEY and CDR2 SVGAGI. CDR3 region: CASSYSRAAEAFF. The CDR3 DNA follows: TGTGCCAGCAGTTACTCGAGGGCCGCTGAAGCTTTCTTT.

This chain connects TRBV7-9 to TRBJ2-7; D gene ambiguous. V lost 1 base and J 0 bases, leaving 4 bases between the germline ends. Germline values: CDR1 SEHNR, CDR2 FQNEAQ (reference sequence). This CDR3 has 13 residues. The CDR3 loop is CASSLVNSYEQYF. CDR3 bases: TGTGCCAGCAGCTTAGTAAACTCCTACGAGCAGTACTTC.

The chain uses TRBV6-1 and TRBJ2-3; TRBD1 agrees at 7 bases. Germline V CDR1 and CDR2: MNHNS, SASEGT. The CDR3 consists of 12 residues. Trimming took 5 bases from V and 7 from J; bases not matched to a gene: 3. The CDR3 here is CASSKTGYTQYF. In DNA, the CDR3 is TGTGCCAGCAGTAAGACAGGGTATACGCAGTATTTT.

This sequence joins TRBV6-1 and TRBJ2-2; 9 bases fit TRBD1. Germline lookup yields CDR1 MNHNS and CDR2 SASEGT. The CDR3 covers 16 residues. The J segment lost 5 bases and the V segment lost 3 bases, leaving 7 bases of the junction unmatched. The CDR3 is CASSDGPGQGTGELFF. The CDR3 DNA reads as TGTGCCAGCAGTGATGGACCGGGACAGGGTACCGGGGAGCTGTTTTTT.